Here is one T cell receptor beta chain with its context. Its antigen is currently unknown. This specimen comes from a study of blood T cells in healthy people across ages. For the study at large: There was about one barcoded beta molecule captured by template switching per two T cells. Study conclusions and caveats: Changes in expanded clonotypes were possibly confounded, as the CMV status of donors was unknown. More naive CD4+ cells and higher diversity marked long-lived donors relative to aged donors.

The draw of peripheral blood yielded approximately 11 milliliters from each donor. Using a J-beta primer mix together with a sample-barcoded 5' primer, a second PCR was run for about 6 to 12 cycles. TCRdb itself ran the 5' RACE reads through MiXCR, one entry per CDR3 protein. The table lists over 1,300,000 distinct CDR3 sequences, approximately 59% of them singletons. CDR1 MDHEN and CDR2 SYDVKM come from the germline V gene. The V gene lost 5 bases and the J gene lost 5 bases, with 15 bases spanning the gap. There are 14 residues in the CDR3. The sequence derives from a man younger than 35 in good health. The rearrangement uses TRBV28 and TRBJ1-2; D might be TRBD1 (5 bases). The sequencing sample was made of blood. The DNA for the CDR3 is TGTGCCAGCAGTCGACAGTTACGGGTTTATGGCTACACCTTC. It translates to CASSRQLRVYGYTF.